Only one count was recorded for the clone carrying this T cell receptor beta chain. The CDR3 is 13 amino acids. V gave up 2 bases and J gave up 4 bases, with 8 bases separating them. CDR1 and CDR2 (germline): MDHEN, SYDVKM. Methods used by the authors: Scientists estimated how many nucleated cells there were by amplifying reference gene primers. Assay used: immunoSEQ multiplex PCR; TCRdb lists only in-frame clones, some missing. V and J calls and clone size come straight from that table; D and trimming were deduced from the DNA. The table records approximately 240,000 clones, over 75% of them present only once. The sample comes from a study of blood T cell repertoires in COVID-19. As for the study in general: From the United States, Italy and Spain came samples of acute and convalescent COVID-19. From T cells, B-cell-depleted T cells, or PBMCs came the material, which was cDNA or gDNA.

The clonotype originates from a woman aged 40 to 50 who had recovered from COVID-19. The chain carries TRBV28 and TRBJ1-2, with D possibly matching TRBD1 (5 bases). Sequences were obtained from peripheral blood. CDR3 region: CASSLPGGYGYTF. CDR3 nucleotide sequence: TGTGCCAGCAGTTTACCGGGGGGCTATGGCTACACCTTC.